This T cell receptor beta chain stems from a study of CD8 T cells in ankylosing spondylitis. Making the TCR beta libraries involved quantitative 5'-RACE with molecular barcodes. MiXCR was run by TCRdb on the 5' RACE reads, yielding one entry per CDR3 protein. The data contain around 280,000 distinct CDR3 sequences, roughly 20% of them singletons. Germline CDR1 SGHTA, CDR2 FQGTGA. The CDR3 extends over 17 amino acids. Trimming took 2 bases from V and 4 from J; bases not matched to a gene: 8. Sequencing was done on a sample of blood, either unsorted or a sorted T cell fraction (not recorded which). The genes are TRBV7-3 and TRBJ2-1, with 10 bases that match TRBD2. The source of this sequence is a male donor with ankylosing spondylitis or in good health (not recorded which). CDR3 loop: CASSLGSGGAPYNEQFF. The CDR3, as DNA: TGTGCCAGCAGCTTAGGAAGCGGGGGGGCCCCTTACAATGAGCAGTTCTTC.